This T cell receptor (beta chain) comes out of a study of cytotoxic CD8 clonotypes in ibrutinib-treated CLL. At the level of the study: IGHV unmutated 17 to 18; relapsed/refractory approximately 10; treatment-naive approximately 15. Notes on the study in general: Baseline clonality exceeded age-matched healthy donors and tracked circulating CD8+ T-cell counts. The study found public clonotypes uncommon, contracting or stable on treatment.

The protocol was immunoSEQ multiplex PCR, while the TCRdb copy is restricted to in-frame clones and leaves out a portion. The table shows about 160,000 clones, with about four fifths occurring only once. Remarks on this clone: What it recognizes is unknown.

The source of this sequence is a human donor with chronic lymphocytic leukemia. The sample here was PBMCs, taken after 12 months of ibrutinib treatment.

The CDR3 region is CASSPPRGGRGKLFF. CDR3 sequence (DNA): TGTGCCAGCAGTCCACCACGAGGAGGGCGAGGGAAACTGTTTTTT. The V and J genes are TRBV28 and TRBJ1-4; D not resolved. This CDR3 has 15 residues. Trimming removed 5 bases at V and 11 bases at J, with 21 bases between. CDR1 MDHEN and CDR2 SYDVKM come from the germline V gene.